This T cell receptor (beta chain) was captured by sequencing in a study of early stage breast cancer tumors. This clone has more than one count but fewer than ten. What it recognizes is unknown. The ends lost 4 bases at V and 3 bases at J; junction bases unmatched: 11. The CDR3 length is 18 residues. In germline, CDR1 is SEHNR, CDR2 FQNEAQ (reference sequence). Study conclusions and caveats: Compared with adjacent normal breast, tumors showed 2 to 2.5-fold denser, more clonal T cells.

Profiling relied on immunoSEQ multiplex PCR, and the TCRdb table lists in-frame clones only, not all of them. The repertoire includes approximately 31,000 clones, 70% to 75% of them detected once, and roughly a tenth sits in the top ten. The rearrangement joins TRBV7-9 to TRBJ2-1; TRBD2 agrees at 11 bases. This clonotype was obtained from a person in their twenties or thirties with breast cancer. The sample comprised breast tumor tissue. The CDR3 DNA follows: TGTGCCAGCAGCTCCAGGGTAGCGGGAGGGCCCTTCTACAATGAGCAGTTCTTC. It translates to CASSSRVAGGPFYNEQFF.